The rows below give T cell receptor beta chains drawn from one sample of a study of OX40 agonist ivuxolimab in advanced cancers. Only in-frame clones appear in the TCRdb table, and some are missing; sequencing was by immunoSEQ multiplex PCR. The sample yields over 75,000 clones, 85% to 95% seen once. Sequences were derived from CD4+ or CD8+ T cells sorted from blood, sampled in a trial of the OX40 agonist ivuxolimab. Receptor source: an adult with an advanced solid tumor such as melanoma, head and neck, liver or kidney cancer. Each CDR3 is given with its conserved first and last residue. Fields, in order: D gene, V gene, J gene, CDR3 length, clone size, CDR3 DNA, CDR3 protein. D genes are given only for firm matches. The listing skips clone size in some rows; elsewhere it reads once, few, many or a size class.

D: TRBD1; V: TRBV28; J: TRBJ1-4; length: 15; size: .; DNA: TGTGCCAGCAGTTTGGCCGGCAGGGGGAGAGTAAAACTGTTTTTT; CDR3: CASSLAGRGRVKLFF
D: .; V: TRBV29-1; J: TRBJ2-6; length: 13; size: .; DNA: TGCAGCGCTCGAGCCTCTGGGGCCAACGTCCTGACTTTC; CDR3: CSARASGANVLTF
D: .; V: TRBV6-1; J: TRBJ1-5; length: 14; size: .; DNA: TGTGCCAGCAGAGAGACAGGTCTGGGCCAGCCCCAGCATTTT; CDR3: CASRETGLGQPQHF
D: TRBD2; V: TRBV7-2; J: TRBJ2-1; length: 16; size: .; DNA: TGTGCCAGCAGGTCGGGACTAGCGGGGGGCTATAATGAGCAGTTCTTC; CDR3: CASRSGLAGGYNEQFF
D: TRBD2; V: TRBV6-4; J: TRBJ2-3; length: 14; size: once; DNA: TGTGCCAGCAGCGCAGCGGGGGGCACAGATACGCAGTATTTT; CDR3: CASSAAGGTDTQYF
D: TRBD2; V: TRBV7-9; J: TRBJ2-1; length: 15; size: .; DNA: TGTGCCAGCAGCCCCGGGACTAGCGGGCACAATGAGCAGTTCTTC; CDR3: CASSPGTSGHNEQFF
D: TRBD2; V: TRBV7-8; J: TRBJ2-3; length: 20; size: .; DNA: TGTGCCAGCAGCTTAGCGCGACTAGCGGGGCTGGGGCCGAGCACAGATACGCAGTATTTT; CDR3: CASSLARLAGLGPSTDTQYF
D: TRBD1; V: TRBV5-1; J: TRBJ2-1; length: 17; size: few; DNA: TGCGCCAGCAGCTTGGGACAGGGGGGGAGTCCCTACAATGAGCAGTTCTTC; CDR3: CASSLGQGGSPYNEQFF
D: .; V: TRBV15; J: TRBJ2-7; length: 15; size: .; DNA: TGTGCCACCAGCCGAGGGGGGGGACTATCCTACGAGCAGTACTTC; CDR3: CATSRGGGLSYEQYF
D: TRBD1; V: TRBV27; J: TRBJ1-1; length: 16; size: .; DNA: TGTGCCAGCAGTTTATCATTAGGACAGGGGGCCACTGAAGCTTTCTTT; CDR3: CASSLSLGQGATEAFF
D: .; V: TRBV15; J: TRBJ2-5; length: 15; size: .; DNA: TGTGCCACCAGCAGAGATCGGCCTCCCGGGGAGACCCAGTACTTC; CDR3: CATSRDRPPGETQYF
D: .; V: TRBV6-6; J: TRBJ2-6; length: 14; size: .; DNA: TGTGCCAGCCAGGGTTTCTCTGGGGCCAACGTCCTGACTTTC; CDR3: CASQGFSGANVLTF
D: .; V: TRBV28; J: TRBJ1-2; length: 14; size: .; DNA: TGTGCCAGCAGTAAACAGACACCCCCGTATGGCTACACCTTC; CDR3: CASSKQTPPYGYTF
D: .; V: TRBV21-1; J: TRBJ1-1; length: 14; size: .; DNA: TGTGCCAGCAGCAAAGTAGAGACGAACACTGAAGCTTTCTTT; CDR3: CASSKVETNTEAFF
D: .; V: TRBV5-6; J: TRBJ1-3; length: 16; size: .; DNA: TGTGCCAGCAGCTTGAATGCGGTTGGGCGAGGAAACACCATATATTTT; CDR3: CASSLNAVGRGNTIYF
D: .; V: TRBV21-1; J: TRBJ2-1; length: 16; size: .; DNA: TGTGCCAGCAGCAAACTTAGCGCCCGACCCTACAATGAGCAGTTCTTC; CDR3: CASSKLSARPYNEQFF
D: .; V: TRBV2; J: TRBJ2-3; length: 14; size: .; DNA: TGTGCCAGCAGTGAAGCGCGGGGTGGTAGTTCGCAGTATTTT; CDR3: CASSEARGGSSQYF
D: TRBD1; V: TRBV6-5; J: TRBJ1-2; length: 14; size: .; DNA: TGTGCCAGCAGGAACAGGGGGCGCCCCTATGGCTACACCTTC; CDR3: CASRNRGRPYGYTF
D: TRBD2; V: TRBV7-2; J: TRBJ2-7; length: 17; size: .; DNA: TGTGCCAGCAGCTTAGCGCGACTAGCGGGGGGTTCGGACGAGCAGTACTTC; CDR3: CASSLARLAGGSDEQYF
D: .; V: TRBV5-6; J: TRBJ2-7; length: 14; size: .; DNA: TGTGCCAGCAGCTTGACCGGCAGCTCCTACGAGCAGTACTTC; CDR3: CASSLTGSSYEQYF
D: .; V: TRBV23-1; J: TRBJ2-7; length: 19; size: .; DNA: TGCGCCAGCAGTCAAGATTGTGAAAACCCCCGAGACCTTCGTCTAGAGCAGTACTTC; CDR3: CASSQDCENPRDLRLEQYF
D: TRBD1; V: TRBV5-1; J: TRBJ1-1; length: 16; size: .; DNA: TGCGCCAGCAGCTCAGGGACAGGGGCCAAGAACACTGAAGCTTTCTTT; CDR3: CASSSGTGAKNTEAFF
D: .; V: TRBV10-3; J: TRBJ1-6; length: 15; size: .; DNA: TGTGCCATCAGTGAGAGGCAGGTCGGAGGATCACCCCTCCACTTT; CDR3: CAISERQVGGSPLHF
D: .; V: TRBV18; J: TRBJ2-5; length: 14; size: .; DNA: TGTGCCAGCTCACCGTCCGTAGGGCGAGAGACCCAGTACTTC; CDR3: CASSPSVGRETQYF
D: .; V: TRBV11-3; J: TRBJ1-1; length: 12; size: .; DNA: TGTGCCAGCAGTGCAGTAAACACTGAAGCTTTCTTT; CDR3: CASSAVNTEAFF
D: .; V: TRBV10-2; J: TRBJ2-7; length: 15; size: .; DNA: TGCGCCAGCAGTGAGTTACAGGGTCTACTCTACGAGCAGTACTTC; CDR3: CASSELQGLLYEQYF
D: .; V: TRBV2; J: TRBJ2-5; length: 14; size: .; DNA: TGTGCCAGCAGTGAAGCTCTAGACGGAGAGACCCAGTACTTC; CDR3: CASSEALDGETQYF
D: .; V: TRBV28; J: TRBJ1-4; length: 14; size: once; DNA: TGTGCCAGCAGCTATGATGGGACGGACGAAAAACTGTTTTTT; CDR3: CASSYDGTDEKLFF
D: .; V: TRBV19; J: TRBJ2-5; length: 13; size: .; DNA: TGTGCCAGTAGTATATCCGCGGAAGAGACCCAGTACTTC; CDR3: CASSISAEETQYF
D: .; V: TRBV6-5; J: TRBJ1-2; length: 16; size: .; DNA: TGTGCCAGCAGTTACTCGAGGCCAGAAGCTAACTATGGCTACACCTTC; CDR3: CASSYSRPEANYGYTF
D: .; V: TRBV5-5; J: TRBJ2-1; length: 15; size: .; DNA: TGTGCCAGCAGCTTGGAATGGGGCTTGAACAATGAGCAGTTCTTC; CDR3: CASSLEWGLNNEQFF
D: .; V: TRBV5-4; J: TRBJ2-3; length: 15; size: once; DNA: TGTGCCAGCAGCCGGGGCCTCCAAAGCACAGATACGCAGTATTTT; CDR3: CASSRGLQSTDTQYF
D: .; V: TRBV6-1; J: TRBJ2-7; length: 13; size: once; DNA: TGTGCCAGCCGCCGGGAGAGCTCCTACGAGCAGTACTTC; CDR3: CASRRESSYEQYF
D: TRBD1; V: TRBV5-1; J: TRBJ1-1; length: 16; size: .; DNA: TGCGCCAGCAGCTTGCCCGGGACAGGGATTGCCACTGAAGCTTTCTTT; CDR3: CASSLPGTGIATEAFF
D: .; V: TRBV9; J: TRBJ2-7; length: 15; size: .; DNA: TGTGCCAGCAGCGTAGATCTAGCGCCCCCCTACGAGCAGTACTTC; CDR3: CASSVDLAPPYEQYF
D: .; V: TRBV7-8; J: TRBJ2-5; length: 13; size: .; DNA: TGTGCCAGCAGCCGAGGCAGGGTAGAGACCCAGTACTTC; CDR3: CASSRGRVETQYF
D: .; V: TRBV6-5; J: TRBJ1-1; length: 15; size: .; DNA: TGTGCCAGCAGTTACAGCGGGGGGCTACGGACTGAAGCTTTCTTT; CDR3: CASSYSGGLRTEAFF
D: .; V: TRBV11-3; J: TRBJ2-1; length: 13; size: .; DNA: TGTGCCAGCAGCTTCGGCTTGGTGAATGAGCAGTTCTTC; CDR3: CASSFGLVNEQFF
D: .; V: TRBV7-8; J: TRBJ2-1; length: 13; size: once; DNA: TGTGCCAGCAGCTCCGGGGTAGCTCATGAGCAGTTCTTC; CDR3: CASSSGVAHEQFF
D: .; V: TRBV6-5; J: TRBJ2-7; length: 13; size: .; DNA: TGTGCCAGCACAGAGCCGGCGACCTACGAGCAGTACTTC; CDR3: CASTEPATYEQYF
D: .; V: TRBV20-1; J: TRBJ2-3; length: 11; size: .; DNA: TGCAGTGCGACCGACCGGACTTATCAGTATTTT; CDR3: CSATDRTYQYF